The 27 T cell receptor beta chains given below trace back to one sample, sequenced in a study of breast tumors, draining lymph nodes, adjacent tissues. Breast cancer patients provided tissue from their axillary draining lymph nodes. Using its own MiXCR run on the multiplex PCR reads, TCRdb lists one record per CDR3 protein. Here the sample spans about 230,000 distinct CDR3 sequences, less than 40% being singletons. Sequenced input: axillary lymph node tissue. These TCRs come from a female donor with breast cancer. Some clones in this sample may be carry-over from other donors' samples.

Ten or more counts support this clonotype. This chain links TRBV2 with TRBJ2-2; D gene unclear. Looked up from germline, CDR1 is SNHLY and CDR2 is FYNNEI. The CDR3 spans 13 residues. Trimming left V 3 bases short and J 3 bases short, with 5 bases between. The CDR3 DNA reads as TGTGCCAGCAGTGATACGGACACCGGGGAGCTGTTTTTT. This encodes CASSDTDTGELFF.

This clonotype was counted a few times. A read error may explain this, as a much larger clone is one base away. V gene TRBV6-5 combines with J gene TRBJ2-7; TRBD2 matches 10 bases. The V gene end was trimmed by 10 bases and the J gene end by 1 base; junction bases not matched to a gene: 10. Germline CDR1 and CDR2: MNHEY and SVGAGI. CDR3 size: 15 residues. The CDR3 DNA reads TGTGCCACCACTCGCTCGGGACTAGCGTCCTACGAGCAGTACTTC. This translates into CATTRSGLASYEQYF.

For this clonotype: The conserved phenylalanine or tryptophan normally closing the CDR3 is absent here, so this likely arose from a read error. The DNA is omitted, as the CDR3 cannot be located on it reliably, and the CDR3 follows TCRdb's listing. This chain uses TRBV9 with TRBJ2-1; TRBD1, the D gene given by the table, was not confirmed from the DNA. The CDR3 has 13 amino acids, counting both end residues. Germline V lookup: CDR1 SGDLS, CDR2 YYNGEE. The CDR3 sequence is CASSEGATDEQLS.

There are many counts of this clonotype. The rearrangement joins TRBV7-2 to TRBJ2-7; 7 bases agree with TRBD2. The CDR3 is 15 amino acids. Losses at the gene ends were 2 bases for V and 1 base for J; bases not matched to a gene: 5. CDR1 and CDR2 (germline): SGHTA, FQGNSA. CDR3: CASSLIVGGSYEQYF. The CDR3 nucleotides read TGTGCCAGCAGCTTAATAGTGGGAGGGTCCTACGAGCAGTACTTC.

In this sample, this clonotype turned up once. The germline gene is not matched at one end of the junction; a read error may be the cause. The CDR3 here is CASSESGNLKETQFF. Here the CDR3 DNA reads TGCGCCAGCAGTGAGTCGGGGAATCTTAAGGAAACCCAGTTTTTT. The chain uses TRBV2 and TRBJ1-4, with unresolved D. Germline CDR1 is SNHLY and CDR2 is FYNNEI. This CDR3 is built from 15 residues.

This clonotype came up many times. The CDR3 bases are TGCGCCAGCAGCTTGGCCCATCCGGTTGACAATGAGCAGTTCTTC. It codes for CASSLAHPVDNEQFF. The chain is built from TRBV5-1 and TRBJ2-1; D not resolved. Germline CDR1 is SGHRS and CDR2 is YFSETQ. Trimming stripped 0 bases from V and 5 bases from J, with 12 bases between. The CDR3 extends over 15 amino acids.

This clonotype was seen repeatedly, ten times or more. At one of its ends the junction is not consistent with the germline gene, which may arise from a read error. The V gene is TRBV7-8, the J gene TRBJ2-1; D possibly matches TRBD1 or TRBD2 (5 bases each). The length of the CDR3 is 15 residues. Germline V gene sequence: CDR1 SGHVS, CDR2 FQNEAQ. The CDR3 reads CASSRENPRGNEQFF. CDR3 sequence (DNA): TGTGCCAGCAGCAGAGAGAACCCCCGGGGCAATGAGCAATTCTTC.

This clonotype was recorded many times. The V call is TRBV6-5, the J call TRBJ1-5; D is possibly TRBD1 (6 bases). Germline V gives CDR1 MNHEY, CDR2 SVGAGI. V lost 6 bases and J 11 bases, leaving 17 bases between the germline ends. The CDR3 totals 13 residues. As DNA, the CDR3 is TGTGCCAGCAGCGGCGGGGAGGGGGGGACCCAGCATTTT. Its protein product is CASSGGEGGTQHF.

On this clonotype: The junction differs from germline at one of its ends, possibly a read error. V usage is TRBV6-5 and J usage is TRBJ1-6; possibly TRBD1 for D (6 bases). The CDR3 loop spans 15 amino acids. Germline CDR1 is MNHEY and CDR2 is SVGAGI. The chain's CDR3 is CASSYPQGPDSPLHF. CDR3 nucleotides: TGTGCCAGCAGTTACCCACAGGGCCCTGATTCACCCCTCCACTTC.

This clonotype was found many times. The CDR3 region has the DNA TGTGCCAGCAGTGAACAGGGAAGGGTAGGTTACGAGCAGTACTTC. This encodes CASSEQGRVGYEQYF. The chain combines TRBV2 with TRBJ2-7, with D perhaps matching TRBD1 (5 bases). The CDR3 runs to 15 residues. V was clipped by 2 bases and J by 4 bases, with 15 bases between them. Germline CDR1 and CDR2: SNHLY and FYNNEI. Full variable domain (remainder filled in from reference TRBV2 and TRBJ2-7): EPEVTQTPSHQVTQMGQEVILRCVPISNHLYFYWYRQILGQKVEFLVSFYNNEISEKSEIFDDQFSVERPDGSNFTLKIRSTKLEDSAMYFCASSEQGRVGYEQYFGPGTRLTVT.

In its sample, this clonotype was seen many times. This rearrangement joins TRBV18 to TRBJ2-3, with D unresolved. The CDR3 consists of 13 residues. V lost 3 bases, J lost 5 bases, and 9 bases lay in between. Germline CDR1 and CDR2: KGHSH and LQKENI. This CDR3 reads CASSPMGKDTQYF. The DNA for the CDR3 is TGTGCCAGCTCACCTATGGGAAAAGATACGCAGTATTTT.

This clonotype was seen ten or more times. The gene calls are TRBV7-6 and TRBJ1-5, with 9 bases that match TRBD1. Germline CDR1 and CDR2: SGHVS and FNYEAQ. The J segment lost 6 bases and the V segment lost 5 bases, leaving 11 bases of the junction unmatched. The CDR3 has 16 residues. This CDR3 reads CASSKSGTGLSQPQHF. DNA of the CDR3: TGTGCCAGCAGCAAGTCCGGGACAGGGTTGAGTCAGCCCCAGCATTTT.

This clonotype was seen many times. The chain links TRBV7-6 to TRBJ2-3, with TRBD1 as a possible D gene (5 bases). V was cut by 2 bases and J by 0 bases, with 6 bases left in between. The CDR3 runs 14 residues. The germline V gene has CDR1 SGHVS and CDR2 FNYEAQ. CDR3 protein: CASSLTGSTDTQYF. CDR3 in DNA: TGTGCCAGCAGCTTAACAGGAAGCACAGATACGCAGTATTTT. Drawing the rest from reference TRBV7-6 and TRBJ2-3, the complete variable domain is GAGVSQSPRYKVTKRGQDVALRCDPISGHVSLYWYRQALGQGPEFLTYFNYEAQQDKSGLPNDRFSAERPEGSISTLTIQRTEQRDSAMYRCASSLTGSTDTQYFGPGTRLTVL.

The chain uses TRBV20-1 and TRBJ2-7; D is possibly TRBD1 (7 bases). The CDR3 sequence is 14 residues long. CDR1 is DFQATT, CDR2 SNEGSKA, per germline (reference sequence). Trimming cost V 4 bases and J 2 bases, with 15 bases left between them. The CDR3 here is CSANSGGQTYEQYF. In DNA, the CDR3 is TGCAGTGCTAACTCAGGGGGGCAGACCTACGAGCAGTACTTC.

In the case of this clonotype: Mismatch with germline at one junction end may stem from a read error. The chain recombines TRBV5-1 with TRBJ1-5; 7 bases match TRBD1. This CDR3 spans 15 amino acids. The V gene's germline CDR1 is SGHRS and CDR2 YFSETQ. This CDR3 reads CASGLTGSIDQPQHF. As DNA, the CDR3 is TGCGCCAGCGGCTTGACAGGGAGTATAGATCAGCCCCAGCATTTT.

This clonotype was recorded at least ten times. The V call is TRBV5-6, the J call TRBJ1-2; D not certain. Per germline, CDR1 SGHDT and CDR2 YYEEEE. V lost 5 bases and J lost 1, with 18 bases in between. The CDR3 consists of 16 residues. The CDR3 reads CASRRLDWRINYGYTF. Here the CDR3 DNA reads TGTGCCAGCAGACGATTGGACTGGCGAATTAACTATGGCTACACCTTC.

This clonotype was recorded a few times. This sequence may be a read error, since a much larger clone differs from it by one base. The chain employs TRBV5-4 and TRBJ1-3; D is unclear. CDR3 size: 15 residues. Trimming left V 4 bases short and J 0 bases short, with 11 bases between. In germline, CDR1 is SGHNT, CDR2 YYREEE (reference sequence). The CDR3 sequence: CASSPYITSGNTIYF. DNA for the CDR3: TGTGCCAGCAGCCCCTACATAACCTCTGGAAACACCATATATTTT.

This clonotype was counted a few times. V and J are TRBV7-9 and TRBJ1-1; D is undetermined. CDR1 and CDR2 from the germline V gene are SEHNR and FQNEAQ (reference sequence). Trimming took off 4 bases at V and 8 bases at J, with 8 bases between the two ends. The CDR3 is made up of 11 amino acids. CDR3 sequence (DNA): TGTGCCAGCAGCTCGGTCTCGGAAGCTTTCTTT. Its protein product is CASSSVSEAFF. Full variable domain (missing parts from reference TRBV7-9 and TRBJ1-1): DTGVSQNPRHKITKRGQNVTFRCDPISEHNRLYWYRQTLGQGPEFLTYFQNEAQLEKSRLLSDRFSAERPKGSFSTLEIQRTEQGDSAMYLCASSSVSEAFFGQGTRLTVV.

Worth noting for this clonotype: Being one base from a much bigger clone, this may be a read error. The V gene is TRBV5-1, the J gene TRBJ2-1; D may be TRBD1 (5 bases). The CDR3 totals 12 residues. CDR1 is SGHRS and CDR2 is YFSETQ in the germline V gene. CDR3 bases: TGCGCCAGCAGCCCCCGTGGACATGAGCATTTCTTC. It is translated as CASSPRGHEHFF.

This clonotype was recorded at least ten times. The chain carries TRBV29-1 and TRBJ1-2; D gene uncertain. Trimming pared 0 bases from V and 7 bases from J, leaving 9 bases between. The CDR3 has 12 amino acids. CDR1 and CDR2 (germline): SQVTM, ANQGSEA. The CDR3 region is CSVEDLSGGYTF. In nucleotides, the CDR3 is TGCAGCGTTGAAGATTTGTCGGGTGGCTACACCTTC.

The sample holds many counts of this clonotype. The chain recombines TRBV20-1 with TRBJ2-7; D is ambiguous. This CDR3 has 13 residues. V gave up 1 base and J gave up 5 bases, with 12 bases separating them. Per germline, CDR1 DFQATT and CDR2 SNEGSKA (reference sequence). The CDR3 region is CSARVSAKNEQYF. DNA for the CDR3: TGCAGTGCTAGAGTATCGGCAAAGAACGAGCAGTACTTC.

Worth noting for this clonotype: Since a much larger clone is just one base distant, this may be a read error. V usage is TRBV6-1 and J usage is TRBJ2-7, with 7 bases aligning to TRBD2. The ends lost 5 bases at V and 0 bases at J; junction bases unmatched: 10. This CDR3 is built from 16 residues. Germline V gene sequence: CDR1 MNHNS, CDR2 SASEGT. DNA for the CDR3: TGTGCCAGCAGTCAAGATACTAGCGCGATCTCCTACGAGCAGTACTTC. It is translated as CASSQDTSAISYEQYF.

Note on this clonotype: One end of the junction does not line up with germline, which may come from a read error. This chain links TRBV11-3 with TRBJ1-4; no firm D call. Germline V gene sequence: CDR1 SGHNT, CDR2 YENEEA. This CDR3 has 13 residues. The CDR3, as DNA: TGTGCCAGCAGCCCAGGTGGACCGGCAAAATTGTTTTTT. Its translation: CASSPGGPAKLFF.

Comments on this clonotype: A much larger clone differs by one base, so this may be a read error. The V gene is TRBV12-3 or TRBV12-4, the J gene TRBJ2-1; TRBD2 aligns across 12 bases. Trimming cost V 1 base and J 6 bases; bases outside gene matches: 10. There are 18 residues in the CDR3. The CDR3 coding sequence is TGTGCCAGCAGTTTAGATCGACGGACTAGCGGGAAACCCAATGAGCAGTTCTTC. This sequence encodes CASSLDRRTSGKPNEQFF.

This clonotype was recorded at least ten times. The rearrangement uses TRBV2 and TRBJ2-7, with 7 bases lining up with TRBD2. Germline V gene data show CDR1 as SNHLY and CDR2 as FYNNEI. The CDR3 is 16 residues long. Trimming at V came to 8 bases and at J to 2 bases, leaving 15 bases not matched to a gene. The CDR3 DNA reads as TGTGCCAGCCTAGGCGAGGTGCCTAGCGGAACCTACGAGCAGTACTTC. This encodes CASLGEVPSGTYEQYF.

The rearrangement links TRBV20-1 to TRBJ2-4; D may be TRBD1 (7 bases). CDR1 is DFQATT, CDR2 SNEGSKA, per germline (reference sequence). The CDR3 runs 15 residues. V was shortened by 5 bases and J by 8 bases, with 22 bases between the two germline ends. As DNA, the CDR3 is TGCAGTGCTGGACGACTAGTTCGGGACAGAGACATTCAGTACTTC. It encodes CSAGRLVRDRDIQYF.

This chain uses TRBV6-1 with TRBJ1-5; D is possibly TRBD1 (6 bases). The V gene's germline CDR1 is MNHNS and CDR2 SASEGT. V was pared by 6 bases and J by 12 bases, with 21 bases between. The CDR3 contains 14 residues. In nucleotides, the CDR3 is TGTGCCAGCAGCCAGGGGACTGGCTATCGTGGCCAGCATTTT. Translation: CASSQGTGYRGQHF.